Sequencing of this T cell receptor beta chain was carried out in a study of cytomegalovirus exposure and HLA in healthy donors. Looking at the study overall: As released early, the data held 70 million to 100 million unique TCRs from HLA-typed donors. Within the Caucasian-associated ancestry cluster were about 81% of the 398 genotyped donors. Notes on the study in general: In an earlier analysis, most TCR beta V segments were productive about 90% or about 30% of the time.

Germline assignment: CDR1 MNHEY and CDR2 SMNVEV (reference sequence). This CDR3 contains 15 residues. Losses at the gene ends were 4 bases for V and 4 bases for J; bases not matched to a gene: 7. Points on this clone: The target antigen is unknown.

In the PCR, 60 Vbeta and 13 Jbeta primers were used. The protocol was immunoSEQ multiplex PCR, while the TCRdb copy is restricted to in-frame clones and leaves out a portion. The sample includes 100,000 to 150,000 clones, roughly 75% of them seen just once. The source is a young man in good health and CMV-seropositive. The chain has TRBV27 and TRBJ2-1; TRBD2 agrees at 7 bases. The material sequenced was PBMCs. The CDR3 here is CASSSPSGIYNEQFF. DNA of the CDR3: TGTGCCAGCAGTTCTCCCAGCGGGATATACAATGAGCAGTTCTTC.